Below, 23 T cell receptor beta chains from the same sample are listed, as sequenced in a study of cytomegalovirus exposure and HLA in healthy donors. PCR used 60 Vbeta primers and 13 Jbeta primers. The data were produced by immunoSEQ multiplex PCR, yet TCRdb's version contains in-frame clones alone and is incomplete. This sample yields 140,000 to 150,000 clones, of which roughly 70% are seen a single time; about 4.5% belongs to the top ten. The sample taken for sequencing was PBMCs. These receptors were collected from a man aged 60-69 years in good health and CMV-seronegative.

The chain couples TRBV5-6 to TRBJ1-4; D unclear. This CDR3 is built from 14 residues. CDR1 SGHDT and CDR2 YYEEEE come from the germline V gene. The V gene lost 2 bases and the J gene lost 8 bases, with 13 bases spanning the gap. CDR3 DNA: TGTGCCAGCAGCTTTTTAGACGGAGGGGAAAAACTGTTTTTT. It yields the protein CASSFLDGGEKLFF.

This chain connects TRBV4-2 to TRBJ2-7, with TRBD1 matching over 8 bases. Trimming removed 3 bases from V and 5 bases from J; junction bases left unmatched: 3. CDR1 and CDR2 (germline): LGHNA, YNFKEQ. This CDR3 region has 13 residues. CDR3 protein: CASSQPGGDEQYF. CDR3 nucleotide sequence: TGTGCCAGCAGCCAGCCAGGGGGCGACGAGCAGTACTTC.

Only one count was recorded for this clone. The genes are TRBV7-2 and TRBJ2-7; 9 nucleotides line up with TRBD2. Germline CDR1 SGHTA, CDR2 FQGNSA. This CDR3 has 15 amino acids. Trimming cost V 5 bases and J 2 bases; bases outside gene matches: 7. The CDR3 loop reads CASSPIAGDAYEQYF. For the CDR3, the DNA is TGTGCCAGCAGCCCAATAGCGGGAGACGCCTACGAGCAGTACTTC.

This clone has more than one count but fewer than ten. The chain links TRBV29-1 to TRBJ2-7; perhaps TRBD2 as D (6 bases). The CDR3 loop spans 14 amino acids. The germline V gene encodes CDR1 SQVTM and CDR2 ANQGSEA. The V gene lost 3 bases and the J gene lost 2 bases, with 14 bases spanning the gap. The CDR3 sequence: CSVEVGTATYEQYF. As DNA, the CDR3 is TGCAGCGTTGAGGTTGGGACTGCTACCTACGAGCAGTACTTC.

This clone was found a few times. The CDR3 spells CASSQGTGVQYF. The CDR3 nucleotides are TGCGCCAGCAGCCAAGGGACAGGGGTGCAGTACTTC. This rearrangement joins TRBV4-3 to TRBJ2-7, with 9 bases aligning to TRBD1. This CDR3 is 12 amino acids long. The germline CDR1 and CDR2 sequences are LGHNA and YSLEER. Trimming cost V 1 base and J 9 bases; bases outside gene matches: 1.

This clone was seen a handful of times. CDR3 in DNA: TGTGCCAGCAGTTTAATACAGGGGGACTCTGGAAACACCATATATTTT. It yields the protein CASSLIQGDSGNTIYF. The gene calls are TRBV28 and TRBJ1-3, with 8 bases that match TRBD1. This CDR3 contains 16 residues. Germline V lookup: CDR1 MDHEN, CDR2 SYDVKM. V gave up 2 bases and J gave up 0 bases; unmatched junction bases: 3. Complete variable domain (other parts from reference TRBV28 and TRBJ1-3): DVKVTQSSRYLVKRTGEKVFLECVQDMDHENMFWYRQDPGLGLRLIYFSYDVKMKEKGDIPEGYSVSREKKERFSLILESASTNQTSMYLCASSLIQGDSGNTIYFGEGSWLTVV.

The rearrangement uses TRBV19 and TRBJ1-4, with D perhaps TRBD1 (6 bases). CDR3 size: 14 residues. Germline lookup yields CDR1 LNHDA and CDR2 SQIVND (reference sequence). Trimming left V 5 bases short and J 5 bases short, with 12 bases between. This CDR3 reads CASSPRTDNEKLFF. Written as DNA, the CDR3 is TGTGCCAGTAGTCCCAGGACAGACAATGAAAAACTGTTTTTT.

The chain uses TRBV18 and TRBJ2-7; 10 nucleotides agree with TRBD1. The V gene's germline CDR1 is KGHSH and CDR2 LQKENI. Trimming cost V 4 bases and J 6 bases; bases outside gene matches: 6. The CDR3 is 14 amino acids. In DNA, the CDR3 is TGTGCCAGCTCACTTACCGGGACAGGGGCCGAGCAGTACTTC. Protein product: CASSLTGTGAEQYF.

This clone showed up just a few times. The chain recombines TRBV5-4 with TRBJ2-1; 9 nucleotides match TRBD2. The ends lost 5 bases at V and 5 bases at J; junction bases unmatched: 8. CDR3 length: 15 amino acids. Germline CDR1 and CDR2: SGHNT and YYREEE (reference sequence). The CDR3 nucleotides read TGTGCCAGCAGTCCCCGGGCTAGCGGGGACAATGAGCAGTTCTTC. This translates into CASSPRASGDNEQFF.

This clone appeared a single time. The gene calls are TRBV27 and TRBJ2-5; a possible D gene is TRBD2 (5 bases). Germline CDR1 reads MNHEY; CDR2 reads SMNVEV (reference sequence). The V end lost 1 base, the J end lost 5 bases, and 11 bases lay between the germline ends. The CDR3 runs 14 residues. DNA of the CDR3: TGTGCCAGCAGTTTATTAGGAGGAATGGAGACCCAGTACTTC. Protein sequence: CASSLLGGMETQYF.

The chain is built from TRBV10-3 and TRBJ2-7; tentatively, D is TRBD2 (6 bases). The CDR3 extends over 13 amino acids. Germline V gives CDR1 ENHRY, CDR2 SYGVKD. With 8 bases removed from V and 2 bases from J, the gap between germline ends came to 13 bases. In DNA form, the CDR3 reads TGTGCCATCGAGGGAGCGGGCGCCTACGAGCAGTACTTC. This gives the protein CAIEGAGAYEQYF.

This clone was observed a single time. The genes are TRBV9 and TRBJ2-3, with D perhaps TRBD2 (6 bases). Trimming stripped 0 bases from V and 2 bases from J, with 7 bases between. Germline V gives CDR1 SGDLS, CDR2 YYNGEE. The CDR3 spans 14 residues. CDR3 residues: CASSVGTNTDTQYF. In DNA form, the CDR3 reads TGTGCCAGCAGCGTAGGGACTAACACAGATACGCAGTATTTT.

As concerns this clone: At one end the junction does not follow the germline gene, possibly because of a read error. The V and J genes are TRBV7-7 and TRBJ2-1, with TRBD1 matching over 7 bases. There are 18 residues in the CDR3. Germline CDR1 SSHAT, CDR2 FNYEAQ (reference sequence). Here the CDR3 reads CASSLLPGQTSPYNEQFF. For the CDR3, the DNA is TGTGCTAGCAGCTTATTACCGGGACAGACATCTCCCTACAATGAGCAGTTCTTC.

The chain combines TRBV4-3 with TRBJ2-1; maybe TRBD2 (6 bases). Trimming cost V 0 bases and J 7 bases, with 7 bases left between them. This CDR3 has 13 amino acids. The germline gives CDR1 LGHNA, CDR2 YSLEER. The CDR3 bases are TGCGCCAGCAGCCAAGATGCGGGGAATGAGCAGTTCTTC. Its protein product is CASSQDAGNEQFF.

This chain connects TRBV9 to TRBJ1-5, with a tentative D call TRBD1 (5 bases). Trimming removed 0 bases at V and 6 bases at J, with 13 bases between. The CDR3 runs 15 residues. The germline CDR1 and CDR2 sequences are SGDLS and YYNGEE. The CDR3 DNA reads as TGTGCCAGCAGCGTAGCAGGGAGGGTAGGTCAGCCCCAGCATTTT. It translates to CASSVAGRVGQPQHF.

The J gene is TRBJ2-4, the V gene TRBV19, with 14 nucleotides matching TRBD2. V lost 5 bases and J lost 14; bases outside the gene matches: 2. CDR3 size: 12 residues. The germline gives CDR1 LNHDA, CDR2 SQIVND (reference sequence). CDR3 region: CASSGLAGGEYF. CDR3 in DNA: TGTGCCAGTAGTGGACTAGCGGGAGGAGAGTACTTC.

The CDR3 DNA follows: TGTGCCAGCAGGTCGACAGGGTACACTGAAGCTTTCTTT. Protein product: CASRSTGYTEAFF. The chain recombines TRBV27 with TRBJ1-1; 7 nucleotides line up with TRBD1. Germline V CDR1 and CDR2: MNHEY, SMNVEV (reference sequence). The CDR3 length is 13 residues. The V and J ends lost 6 bases and 3 bases, in that order; junction bases with no gene match: 4.

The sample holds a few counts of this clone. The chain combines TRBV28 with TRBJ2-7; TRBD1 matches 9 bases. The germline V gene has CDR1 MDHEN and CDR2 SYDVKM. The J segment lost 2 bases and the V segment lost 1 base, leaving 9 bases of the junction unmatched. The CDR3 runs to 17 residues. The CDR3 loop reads CASSLFSGTGPTYEQYF. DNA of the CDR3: TGTGCCAGCAGTTTATTCTCCGGGACAGGGCCTACCTACGAGCAGTACTTC. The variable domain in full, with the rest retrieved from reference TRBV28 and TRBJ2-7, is DVKVTQSSRYLVKRTGEKVFLECVQDMDHENMFWYRQDPGLGLRLIYFSYDVKMKEKGDIPEGYSVSREKKERFSLILESASTNQTSMYLCASSLFSGTGPTYEQYFGPGTRLTVT.

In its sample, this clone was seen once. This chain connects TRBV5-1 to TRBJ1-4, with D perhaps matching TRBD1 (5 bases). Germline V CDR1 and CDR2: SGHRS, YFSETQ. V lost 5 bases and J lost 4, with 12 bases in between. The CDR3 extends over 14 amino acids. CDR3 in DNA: TGCGCCAGCAGGGACCAGGGCCGTAATGAAAAACTGTTTTTT. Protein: CASRDQGRNEKLFF.

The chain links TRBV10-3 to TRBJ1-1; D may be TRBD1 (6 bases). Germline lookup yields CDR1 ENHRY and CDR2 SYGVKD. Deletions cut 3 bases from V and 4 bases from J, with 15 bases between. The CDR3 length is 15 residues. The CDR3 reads CAISERGGVGTEAFF. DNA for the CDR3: TGTGCCATCAGTGAAAGGGGGGGAGTAGGCACTGAAGCTTTCTTT.

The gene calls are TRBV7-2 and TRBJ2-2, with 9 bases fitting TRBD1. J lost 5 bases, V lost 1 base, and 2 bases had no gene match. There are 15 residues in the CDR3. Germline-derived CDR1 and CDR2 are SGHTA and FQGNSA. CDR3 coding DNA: TGTGCCAGCAGCTTAGGGACAGGGGAAACCGGGGAGCTGTTTTTT. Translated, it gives CASSLGTGETGELFF.

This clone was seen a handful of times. The CDR3 spells CASSVGTSGTTYNEQFF. CDR3 coding DNA: TGTGCCAGCAGCGTAGGGACTAGCGGAACGACCTACAATGAGCAGTTCTTC. The chain is built from TRBV9 and TRBJ2-1; 10 nucleotides agree with TRBD2. The junction had 5 bases not matched to a gene; V was cut back by 0 bases and J by 2 bases. Looked up from germline, CDR1 is SGDLS and CDR2 is YYNGEE. The CDR3 contains 17 residues.

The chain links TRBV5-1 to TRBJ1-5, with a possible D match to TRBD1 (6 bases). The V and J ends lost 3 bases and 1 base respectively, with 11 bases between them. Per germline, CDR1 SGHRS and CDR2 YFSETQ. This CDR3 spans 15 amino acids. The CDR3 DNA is TGCGCCAGCAGCTCCGGAGACAGGAGCAATCAGCCCCAGCATTTT. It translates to CASSSGDRSNQPQHF.